This is a list of T cell receptor beta chains from one sample in a study of blood T cell repertoires in COVID-19. Profiling relied on immunoSEQ multiplex PCR, and the TCRdb table lists in-frame clones only, not all of them. This table has about 140,000 clones, more than 65% appearing once. The sample consisted of peripheral blood. All receptors come from a man older than 75 with acute or convalescent COVID-19. Both conserved end residues are trimmed from each CDR3.

V gene	CDR3 protein
TRBV7-8	ASSPLPLRKGQGILNTEAF
TRBV29-1	SVAGVSTDTQY
TRBV12-3/TRBV12-4	ASRQPRNTEAF
TRBV6-1	ASSESGNEKLF
TRBV3-1/TRBV3-2	ASSQDRLAGARGTQY
TRBV20-1	SAGGTGRETQY
TRBV5-8	ASITGTVRNTEAF
TRBV29-1	SVEVTGVLGEQY
TRBV10-3	AVRSDRDQPQH
TRBV19	ASRGGNTEAF
TRBV6-2/TRBV6-3	ASSTPRGGNTEAF
TRBV10-3	AIRGQGTGNTIY
TRBV10-3	AISEGGSSYNEQF
TRBV2	ASSDSNSPLH
TRBV4-2	ASSHPGGREQY
TRBV2	ASWRTEYGYT
TRBV6-6	ASSTTGTGVGYT
TRBV19	ASSSNRNSYEQY
TRBV10-2	ASSETGTENQPQH
TRBV9	ASSPRVDQPQH
TRBV19	ASTRGLEGWETQY
TRBV24-1	ATSDPRTGGVTQY